What follows is one T cell receptor beta chain and its context. Participant reports of clinical history set cohort assignment. The table came from immunoSEQ multiplex PCR; TCRdb's copy has only in-frame clones and leaves some out. Of under 300,000 clones listed, roughly four fifths are singletons. These data are taken from a study of blood T cell repertoires in COVID-19. Turning to the study itself: There were acute and convalescent COVID-19 samples, and they came from the United States, Italy and Spain.

V was shortened by 6 bases and J by 4 bases, with 13 bases between the two germline ends. Germline V gives CDR1 SGHVS, CDR2 FQNEAQ. The length of the CDR3 is 13 residues. The sequencing input was PBMCs or T cells enriched from blood (not recorded which). This TCR was recovered from a man aged 50-59 years who had recovered from COVID-19. The rearrangement joins TRBV7-8 to TRBJ2-7; perhaps TRBD2 as D (6 bases). The DNA of the CDR3 is TGTGCCAGCAGTCTGTCCGGGGGATACGAGCAGTACTTC. It translates to CASSLSGGYEQYF. Drawing the rest from reference TRBV7-8 and TRBJ2-7, the complete variable domain is GAGVSQSPRYKVAKRGQDVALRCDPISGHVSLFWYQQALGQGPEFLTYFQNEAQLDKSGLPSDRFFAERPEGSVSTLKIQRTQQEDSAVYLCASSLSGGYEQYFGPGTRLTVT.